The sequence of this T cell receptor (beta chain) was determined in a study of blood T cell repertoires in COVID-19. One Seattle source followed patients from active infection through their disease course. The CDR3 is 14 residues long. With 4 bases removed from V and 2 bases from J, the gap between germline ends came to 12 bases. The germline V gene encodes CDR1 WSHSY and CDR2 SAAADI. TCRdb keeps only in-frame clones here, not all; method: immunoSEQ multiplex PCR. The sample lists fewer than 200,000 clones, around 86% occurring once. This chain uses TRBV10-2 with TRBJ2-7, with D perhaps TRBD1 (6 bases). This clonotype was sampled from a woman between 65 and 79 years old with COVID-19, enrolled during active disease. The sequenced sample consisted of peripheral blood. CDR3 sequence: CASSGLRQAYEQYF. For the CDR3, the DNA is TGCGCCAGCAGTGGGCTACGACAGGCCTACGAGCAGTACTTC.